This TCR beta chain appears in the sequencing data of a study of human T cells and chemical hapten exposure. Overall study findings and caveats: Following DPC sensitization, TCRs present above 1 in 1000 frequency showed no change.

Individual cDNA molecules (in the library) carried attached unique molecular identifiers. TCRdb passed the RACE reads through MiXCR, listing each CDR3 protein once. Of 250,000 or so distinct CDR3 sequences listed, approximately 8% were seen once; the top ten hold 0.9% to 1.5%. The V gene's germline CDR1 is MNHEY and CDR2 SVGAGI. This CDR3 is 14 amino acids long. The junction had 11 bases not matched to a gene; V was cut back by 6 bases and J by 9 bases. Notes on this clonotype: Its target is not known.

Indicated time point: pre-sensitization, week 0. Treatment reported: therapeutic diphenylcyclopropenone sensitization with weekly scalp DPC. Each donor was an alopecia patient between 18 and 70 years of age who qualified for DPC. Total RNA extraction was carried out from unfractionated whole blood. The chain employs TRBV6-5 and TRBJ1-2; 9 bases map to TRBD1. The sample here was whole blood, taken in connection with sensitization to the hapten diphenylcyclopropenone (DPC). The clonotype was recovered from a man between 18 and 29 years old with alopecia areata. Some clones in this sample may be carry-over from other donors' samples. CDR3 DNA: TGTGCCAGCAGGCTCCCCGGGACAGGGTTCAGCTACACCTTC. This encodes CASRLPGTGFSYTF.